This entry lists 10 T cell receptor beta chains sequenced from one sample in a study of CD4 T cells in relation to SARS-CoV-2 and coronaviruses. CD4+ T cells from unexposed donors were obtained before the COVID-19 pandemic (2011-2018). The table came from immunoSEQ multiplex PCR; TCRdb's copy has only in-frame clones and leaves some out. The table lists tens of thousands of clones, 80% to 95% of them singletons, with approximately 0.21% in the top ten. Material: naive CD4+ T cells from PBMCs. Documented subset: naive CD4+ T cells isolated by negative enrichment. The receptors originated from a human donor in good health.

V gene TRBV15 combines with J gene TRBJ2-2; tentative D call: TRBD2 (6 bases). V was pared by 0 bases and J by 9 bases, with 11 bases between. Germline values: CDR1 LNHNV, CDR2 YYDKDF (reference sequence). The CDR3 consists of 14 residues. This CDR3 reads CATSREYGSRELFF. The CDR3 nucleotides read TGTGCCACCAGCAGAGAGTACGGGAGTCGGGAGCTGTTTTTT.

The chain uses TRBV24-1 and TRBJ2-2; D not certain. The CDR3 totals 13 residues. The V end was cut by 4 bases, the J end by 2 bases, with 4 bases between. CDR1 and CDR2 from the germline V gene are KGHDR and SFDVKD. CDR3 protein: CATSDPNTGELFF. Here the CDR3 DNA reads TGTGCCACCAGTGACCCCAACACCGGGGAGCTGTTTTTT.

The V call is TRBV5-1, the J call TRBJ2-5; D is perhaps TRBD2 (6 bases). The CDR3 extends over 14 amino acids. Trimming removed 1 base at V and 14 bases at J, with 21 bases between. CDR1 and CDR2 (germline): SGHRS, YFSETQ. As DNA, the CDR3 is TGCGCCAGCAGCTTGACCACCGGGACTTCCTCCACCTACTTC. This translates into CASSLTTGTSSTYF.

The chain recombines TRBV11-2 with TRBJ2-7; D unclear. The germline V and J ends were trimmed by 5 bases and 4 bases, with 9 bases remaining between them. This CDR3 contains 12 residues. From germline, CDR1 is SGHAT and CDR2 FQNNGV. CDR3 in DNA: TGTGCCAGCAGCCCTCTAGGGTACGAGCAGTACTTC. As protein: CASSPLGYEQYF.

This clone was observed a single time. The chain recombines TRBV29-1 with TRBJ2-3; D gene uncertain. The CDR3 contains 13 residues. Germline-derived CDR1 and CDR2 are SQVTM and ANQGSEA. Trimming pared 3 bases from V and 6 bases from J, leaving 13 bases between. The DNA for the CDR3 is TGCAGCGTTGACACGAACCTTGGGGATACGCAGTATTTT. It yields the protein CSVDTNLGDTQYF.

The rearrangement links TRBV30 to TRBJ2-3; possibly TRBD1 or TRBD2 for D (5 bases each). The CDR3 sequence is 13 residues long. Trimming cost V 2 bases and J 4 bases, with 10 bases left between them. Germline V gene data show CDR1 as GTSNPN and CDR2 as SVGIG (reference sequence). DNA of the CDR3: TGTGCCTGGAGTTTGGGGACCTCAGATACGCAGTATTTT. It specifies CAWSLGTSDTQYF.

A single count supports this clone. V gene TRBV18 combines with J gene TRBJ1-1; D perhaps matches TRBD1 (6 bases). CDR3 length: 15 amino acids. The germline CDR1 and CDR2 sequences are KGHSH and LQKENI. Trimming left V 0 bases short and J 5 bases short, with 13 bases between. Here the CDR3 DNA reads TGTGCCAGCTCACCACCGTCGGGGGCTCGGACTGAAGCTTTCTTT. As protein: CASSPPSGARTEAFF.

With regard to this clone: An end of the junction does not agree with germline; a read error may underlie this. The CDR3 bases are TGTGCTAGCAGCTTCGGGACAGGGGGCTTCGGGGAGACCCAGTACTTC. It codes for CASSFGTGGFGETQYF. The rearrangement joins TRBV7-7 to TRBJ2-5; 12 nucleotides line up with TRBD1. The V gene's germline CDR1 is SSHAT and CDR2 FNYEAQ (reference sequence). This CDR3 is built from 16 residues. The complete variable domain, with remaining parts taken from reference TRBV7-7 and TRBJ2-5, reads GAGVSQSPRYKVTKRGQDVTLRCDPISSHATLYWYQQALGQGPEFLTYFNYEAQPDKSGLPSDRFSAERPEGSISTLTIQRTEQRDSAMYRCASSFGTGGFGETQYFGPGTRLLVL.

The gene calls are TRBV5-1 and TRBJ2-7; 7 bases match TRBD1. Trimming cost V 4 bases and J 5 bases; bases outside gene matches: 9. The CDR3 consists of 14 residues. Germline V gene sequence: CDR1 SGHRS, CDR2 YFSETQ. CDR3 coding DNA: TGCGCCAGCAGCCAAACAGGGGAACTAAACGAGCAGTACTTC. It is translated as CASSQTGELNEQYF.

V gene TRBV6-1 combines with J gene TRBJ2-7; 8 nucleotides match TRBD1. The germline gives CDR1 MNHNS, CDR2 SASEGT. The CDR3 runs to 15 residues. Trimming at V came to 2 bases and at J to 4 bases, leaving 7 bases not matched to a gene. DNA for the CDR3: TGTGCCAGCAGTGAACTAAGACAGGGGAGTTACGAGCAGTACTTC. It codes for CASSELRQGSYEQYF.